The 27 T cell receptor beta chains below were found in one sample sequenced in a study of control samples from healthy donors and cancer patients. Only in-frame clones appear in the TCRdb table, and some are missing; sequencing was by immunoSEQ multiplex PCR. Of fewer than 70,000 clones in the sample, approximately 94% are singletons; the top ten hold less than 4.5%. What was sequenced was blood. The receptor set was obtained from a man younger than 45 in good health.

The rearrangement uses TRBV4-2 and TRBJ2-3; D is undetermined. V was clipped by 0 bases and J by 4 bases, with 8 bases between them. Germline V gives CDR1 LGHNA, CDR2 YNFKEQ. The CDR3 runs to 14 residues. CDR3 sequence: CASSQDGPPDTQYF. In DNA, the CDR3 is TGTGCCAGCAGCCAAGATGGGCCGCCAGATACGCAGTATTTT.

The V and J genes are TRBV28 and TRBJ1-6, with a tentative D call TRBD1 (6 bases). The length of the CDR3 is 16 residues. The germline V gene has CDR1 MDHEN and CDR2 SYDVKM. V lost 5 bases and J 0 bases, leaving 11 bases between the germline ends. The DNA for the CDR3 is TGTGCCAGCAGTGTCTTCAGGGGCTCCTATAATTCACCCCTCCACTTT. The encoded protein is CASSVFRGSYNSPLHF.

This clone was recorded a few times. V is TRBV28 and J is TRBJ2-7; D not certain. Trimming took off 7 bases at V and 0 bases at J, with 13 bases between the two ends. This CDR3 comprises 14 residues. Germline V lookup: CDR1 MDHEN, CDR2 SYDVKM. CDR3 residues: CASTSAGRSYEQYF. The CDR3 nucleotides are TGTGCCAGCACTTCCGCAGGACGCTCCTACGAGCAGTACTTC.

The J gene is TRBJ2-2, the V gene TRBV7-8; 9 nucleotides match TRBD2. Trimming cost V 8 bases and J 6 bases; bases outside gene matches: 7. Germline-derived CDR1 and CDR2 are SGHVS and FQNEAQ. The CDR3 extends over 14 amino acids. DNA of the CDR3: TGTGCCAGCCGGCGCGGGAGGGCCTCCGGGGAGCTGTTTTTT. This encodes CASRRGRASGELFF.

This chain links TRBV27 with TRBJ1-5, with D unresolved. The CDR3 loop spans 14 amino acids. Germline V gene lookup returns CDR1 MNHEY and CDR2 SMNVEV (reference sequence). V lost 2 bases to trimming and J lost 3 bases, with 8 bases between them. Written as DNA, the CDR3 is TGTGCCAGCAGTTTACAACAGTTCAATCAGCCCCAGCATTTT. This translates into CASSLQQFNQPQHF.

This rearrangement joins TRBV3-1 (or the pseudogene TRBV3-2) to TRBJ2-7; D not resolved. This CDR3 comprises 12 residues. Germline CDR1 is LGHDT and CDR2 is YNNKEL (reference sequence). V dropped 1 base and J dropped 0 bases, with 1 base sitting between them. The chain's CDR3 is CASSQASYEQYF. In nucleotides, the CDR3 is TGTGCCAGCAGCCAAGCCTCCTACGAGCAGTACTTC.

J is TRBJ1-5 and V is TRBV30; D uncertain. The germline V gene encodes CDR1 GTSNPN and CDR2 SVGIG (reference sequence). The V end was cut by 4 bases, the J end by 3 bases, with 13 bases between. The CDR3 totals 14 residues. CDR3 sequence (DNA): TGTGCCTGGAATCTTGGAACCAACAATCAGCCCCAGCATTTT. Residues: CAWNLGTNNQPQHF.

The chain has TRBV6-2 or TRBV6-3 and TRBJ2-3; 8 bases are a match to TRBD2. CDR1 is MNHEY and CDR2 is SVGEGT in the germline V gene. This CDR3 spans 15 amino acids. V shed 6 bases, J shed 1 base, and the junction held 6 bases outside the gene matches. In DNA form, the CDR3 reads TGTGCCAGCAGCCCCCGGCGGGGGGGCACAGATACGCAGTATTTT. Protein: CASSPRRGGTDTQYF.

As DNA, the CDR3 is TGTGCCAGCAGCTTACAACAGGGGGGTGGATATGGCTACACCTTC. Its protein is CASSLQQGGGYGYTF. This rearrangement joins TRBV7-6 to TRBJ1-2, with 8 bases matching TRBD1. Per the germline V gene, CDR1 is SGHVS and CDR2 is FNYEAQ. The J segment lost 5 bases and the V segment lost 2 bases, leaving 7 bases of the junction unmatched. The CDR3 contains 15 residues.

The rearrangement joins TRBV4-3 to TRBJ2-1; no reliable D call. Trimming left V 0 bases short and J 0 bases short, with 6 bases between. Germline CDR1 reads LGHNA; CDR2 reads YSLEER. This CDR3 region has 15 residues. The CDR3 region is CASSQEISSYNEQFF. CDR3 bases: TGCGCCAGCAGCCAAGAAATTAGCTCCTACAATGAGCAGTTCTTC.

V gene TRBV28 combines with J gene TRBJ2-1; 7 nucleotides line up with TRBD2. Germline CDR1 and CDR2: MDHEN and SYDVKM. The V segment lost 8 bases and the J segment 7 bases; nucleotides outside the gene matches: 14. The CDR3 runs 15 residues. CDR3 coding DNA: TGTGCCAGCGCAATCGGAGGGAGGGCCGGTAATGAGCAGTTCTTC. Its protein is CASAIGGRAGNEQFF.

CDR3: CASSVGTRSTDTQYF. The CDR3 DNA is TGTGCCAGCAGCGTAGGGACTAGGAGTACAGATACGCAGTATTTT. The V gene is TRBV9, the J gene TRBJ2-3, with 7 bases matching TRBD2. CDR1 SGDLS and CDR2 YYNGEE come from the germline V gene. CDR3 length: 15 amino acids. V lost 0 bases and J lost 3; bases outside the gene matches: 4.

V is TRBV7-9 and J is TRBJ1-4, with unresolved D. This CDR3 has 15 amino acids. Trimming left V 4 bases short and J 0 bases short, with 9 bases between. Germline V gene sequence: CDR1 SEHNR, CDR2 FQNEAQ (reference sequence). The CDR3 sequence is CASSSTIATNEKLFF. CDR3 coding DNA: TGTGCCAGCAGCTCGACAATTGCAACTAATGAAAAACTGTTTTTT.

This CDR3 reads CASGPGYESPLHF. In nucleotides, the CDR3 is TGTGCCAGCGGGCCAGGGTACGAGTCACCCCTCCACTTT. This chain uses TRBV12-3 or TRBV12-4 with TRBJ1-6; maybe TRBD1 (5 bases). V dropped 8 bases and J dropped 10 bases, with 15 bases sitting between them. The CDR3 is 13 residues long.

The chain couples TRBV5-4 to TRBJ2-7, with TRBD1 identical over 7 bases. CDR1 is SGHNT, CDR2 YYREEE, per germline (reference sequence). With 8 bases clipped from V and 4 bases from J, the junction kept 12 bases outside the gene matches. The CDR3 consists of 14 residues. The CDR3 DNA is TGTGCCAGTAGTCGACAGGGTTATTCATACGAGCAGTACTTC. It specifies CASSRQGYSYEQYF.

The chain carries TRBV21-1 and TRBJ2-3. TRBV21-1 has pseudogene status. The CDR3 extends over 14 amino acids. In DNA form, the CDR3 reads TGTGCCAGCAGCTTACAGGAGGGCACAGATACGCAGTATTTT. Amino acid sequence: CASSLQEGTDTQYF.

The rearrangement links TRBV10-3 to TRBJ2-7, with D perhaps assigned TRBD1 or TRBD2 (5 bases each). Trimming took 4 bases from V and 2 from J, leaving 18 bases between them. The CDR3 loop spans 16 amino acids. Per the germline V gene, CDR1 is ENHRY and CDR2 is SYGVKD. In DNA, the CDR3 is TGTGCCATCAGTGCTGGATACCGGGACGGCACCTACGAGCAGTACTTC. It codes for CAISAGYRDGTYEQYF.

The genes are TRBV10-1 and TRBJ2-3, with TRBD2 matching over 10 bases. The CDR3 spans 14 residues. Germline V gives CDR1 WNHNN, CDR2 SYGVQD (reference sequence). Unmatched junction bases numbered 2, after V lost 3 bases and J lost 5 bases. The CDR3 nucleotides are TGCGCCAGCAGTGATGAGCGGGAGGGAGATACGCAGTATTTT. Translation gives CASSDEREGDTQYF.

The V gene is TRBV19, the J gene TRBJ1-1, with 8 bases fitting TRBD1. The V gene end was trimmed by 6 bases and the J gene end by 5 bases; junction bases not matched to a gene: 8. This CDR3 contains 14 residues. Germline V gene lookup returns CDR1 LNHDA and CDR2 SQIVND (reference sequence). The CDR3 sequence is CASRTTGGGTEAFF. CDR3 nucleotides: TGTGCCAGTAGAACCACAGGGGGGGGAACTGAAGCTTTCTTT. Based on the CDR3 plus reference TRBV19 and TRBJ1-1, the full variable domain is DGGITQSPKYLFRKEGQNVTLSCEQNLNHDAMYWYRQDPGQGLRLIYYSQIVNDFQKGDIAEGYSVSREKKESFPLTVTSAQKNPTAFYLCASRTTGGGTEAFFGQGTRLTVV.

The chain has TRBV19 and TRBJ1-3; unclear D gene. There are 15 residues in the CDR3. V gave up 6 bases and J gave up 0 bases, with 12 bases separating them. Germline lookup yields CDR1 LNHDA and CDR2 SQIVND (reference sequence). CDR3 loop: CASRDVDRSGNTIYF. CDR3 nucleotide sequence: TGTGCCAGTAGAGATGTGGACCGCTCTGGAAACACCATATATTTT.

This rearrangement joins TRBV7-9 to TRBJ2-3; 9 bases map to TRBD2. Germline V gene lookup returns CDR1 SEHNR and CDR2 FQNEAQ (reference sequence). V lost 5 bases to trimming and J lost 0 bases; unmatched junction nucleotides: 9. The length of the CDR3 is 17 residues. CDR3 amino acids: CASSRRASGTSTDTQYF. The CDR3, as DNA: TGTGCCAGCAGCCGACGGGCTAGCGGGACTAGCACAGATACGCAGTATTTT.

The chain links TRBV7-8 to TRBJ2-1; 10 nucleotides match TRBD1. The CDR3 runs to 16 residues. The V gene end was trimmed by 4 bases and the J gene end by 5 bases; junction bases not matched to a gene: 8. Germline assignment: CDR1 SGHVS and CDR2 FQNEAQ. Here the CDR3 reads CASSSSDRGRHNEQFF. CDR3 nucleotide sequence: TGTGCCAGCAGCTCGAGCGACAGGGGGCGTCACAATGAGCAGTTCTTC. The full variable domain, completed using reference TRBV7-8 and TRBJ2-1, is GAGVSQSPRYKVAKRGQDVALRCDPISGHVSLFWYQQALGQGPEFLTYFQNEAQLDKSGLPSDRFFAERPEGSVSTLKIQRTQQEDSAVYLCASSSSDRGRHNEQFFGPGTRLTVL.

This rearrangement joins TRBV9 to TRBJ2-2; D is tentatively TRBD1 or TRBD2 (5 bases each). This CDR3 comprises 15 residues. The germline V gene encodes CDR1 SGDLS and CDR2 YYNGEE. The V end was cut by 4 bases, the J end by 3 bases, with 13 bases between. The CDR3, as DNA: TGTGCCAGCAGCCCCTTCCGAGGGGACACCGGGGAGCTGTTTTTT. It yields the protein CASSPFRGDTGELFF. Filled out from reference TRBV9 and TRBJ2-2, the complete variable domain reads DSGVTQTPKHLITATGQRVTLRCSPRSGDLSVYWYQQSLDQGLQFLIQYYNGEERAKGNILERFSAQQFPDLHSELNLSSLELGDSALYFCASSPFRGDTGELFFGEGSRLTVL.

The CDR3 nucleotides are TGTGCCAGCAGCCAAGAATTTAACGTAGTGTTCTTC. Its translation is CASSQEFNVVFF. The chain carries TRBV3-1 (or the pseudogene TRBV3-2) and TRBJ2-1; D ambiguous. This CDR3 is built from 12 residues. V lost 0 bases, J lost 15 bases, and 12 bases lay in between. Per the germline V gene, CDR1 is LGHDT and CDR2 is YNNKEL (reference sequence).

The V gene is TRBV27, the J gene TRBJ1-1, with a possible D match to TRBD1 (5 bases). Germline assignment: CDR1 MNHEY and CDR2 SMNVEV (reference sequence). V dropped 1 base and J dropped 4 bases, with 7 bases sitting between them. There are 13 residues in the CDR3. The CDR3 reads CASSLWGSTEAFF. The CDR3 DNA reads as TGTGCCAGCAGTTTATGGGGGAGCACTGAAGCTTTCTTT.

A few counts support this clone. This chain uses TRBV6-1 with TRBJ1-5; 10 nucleotides match TRBD1. The CDR3 covers 15 residues. In germline, CDR1 is MNHNS, CDR2 SASEGT. J gave up 7 bases and V 2 bases, and 5 bases lay outside the gene matches. The CDR3 DNA sequence: TGTGCCAGCAGTGAACCGGGACAGGGGAGCCAGCCCCAGCATTTT. Translating it yields CASSEPGQGSQPQHF.

The CDR3 DNA follows: TGTGCCAGCAGTTTCTACCCGGGACCTCCCAATGAAAAACTGTTTTTT. The encoded protein is CASSFYPGPPNEKLFF. This chain joins TRBV6-6 and TRBJ1-4; weak D call: TRBD1 (5 bases). The CDR3 runs 16 residues. Germline-derived CDR1 and CDR2 are MNHNY and SVGAGI (reference sequence). V lost 4 bases and J lost 5, with 17 bases in between.